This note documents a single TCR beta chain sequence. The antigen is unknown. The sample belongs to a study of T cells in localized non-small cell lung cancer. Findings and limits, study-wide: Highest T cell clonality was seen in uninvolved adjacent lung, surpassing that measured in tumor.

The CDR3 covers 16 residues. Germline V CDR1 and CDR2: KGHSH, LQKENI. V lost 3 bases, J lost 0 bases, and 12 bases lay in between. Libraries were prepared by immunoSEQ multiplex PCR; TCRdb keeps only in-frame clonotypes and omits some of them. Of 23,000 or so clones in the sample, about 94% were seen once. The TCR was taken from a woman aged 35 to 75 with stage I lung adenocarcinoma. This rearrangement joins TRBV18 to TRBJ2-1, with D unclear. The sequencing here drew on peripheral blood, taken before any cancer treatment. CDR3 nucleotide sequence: TGTGCCAGCTCACCCCCCGGCGATAGCTCCTACAATGAGCAGTTCTTC. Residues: CASSPPGDSSYNEQFF.